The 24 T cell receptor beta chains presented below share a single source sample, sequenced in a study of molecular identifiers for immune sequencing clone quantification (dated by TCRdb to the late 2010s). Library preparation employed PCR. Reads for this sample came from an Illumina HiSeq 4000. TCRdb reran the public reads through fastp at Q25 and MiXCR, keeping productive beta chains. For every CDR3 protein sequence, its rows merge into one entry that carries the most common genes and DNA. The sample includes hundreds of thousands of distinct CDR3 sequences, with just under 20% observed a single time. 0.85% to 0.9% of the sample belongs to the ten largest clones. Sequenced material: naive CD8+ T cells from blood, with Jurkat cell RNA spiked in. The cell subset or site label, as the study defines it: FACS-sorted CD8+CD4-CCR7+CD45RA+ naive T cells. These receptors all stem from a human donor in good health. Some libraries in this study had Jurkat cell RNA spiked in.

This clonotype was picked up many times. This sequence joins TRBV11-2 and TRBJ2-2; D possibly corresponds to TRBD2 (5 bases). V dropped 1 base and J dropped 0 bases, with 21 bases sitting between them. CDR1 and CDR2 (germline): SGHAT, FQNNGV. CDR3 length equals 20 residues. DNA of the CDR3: TGTGCCAGCAGCTTAGCCGGGATCCAGGAGCTCTATTCGAACACCGGGGAGCTGTTTTTT. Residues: CASSLAGIQELYSNTGELFF.

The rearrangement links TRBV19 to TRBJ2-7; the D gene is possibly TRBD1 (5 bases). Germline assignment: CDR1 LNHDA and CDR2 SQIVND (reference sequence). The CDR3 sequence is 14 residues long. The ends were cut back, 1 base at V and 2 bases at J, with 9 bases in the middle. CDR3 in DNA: TGTGCCAGTAGTATAGGGACATTCACCTACGAGCAGTACTTC. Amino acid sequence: CASSIGTFTYEQYF.

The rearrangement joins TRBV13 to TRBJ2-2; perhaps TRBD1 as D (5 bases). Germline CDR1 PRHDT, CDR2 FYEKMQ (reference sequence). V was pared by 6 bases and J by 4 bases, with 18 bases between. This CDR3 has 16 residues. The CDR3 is CASRDQGFLSTGELFF. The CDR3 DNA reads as TGTGCCAGCAGAGATCAGGGATTTCTATCCACCGGGGAGCTGTTTTTT.

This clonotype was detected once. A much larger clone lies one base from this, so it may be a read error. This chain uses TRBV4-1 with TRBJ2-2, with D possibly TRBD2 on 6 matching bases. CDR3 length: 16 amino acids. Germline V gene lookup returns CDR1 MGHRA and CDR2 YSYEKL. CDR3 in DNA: TGCGCCAGCAGCCAAGGAGTAGGGGTCAACACCGGGGGGCTGTTTTTT. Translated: CASSQGVGVNTGGLFF.

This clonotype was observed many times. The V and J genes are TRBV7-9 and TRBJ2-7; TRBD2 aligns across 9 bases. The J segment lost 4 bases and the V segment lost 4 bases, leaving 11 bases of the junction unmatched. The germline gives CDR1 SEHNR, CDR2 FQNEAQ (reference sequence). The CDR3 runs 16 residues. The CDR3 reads CASSSSTSGQGYEQYF. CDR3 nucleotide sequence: TGTGCCAGCAGCTCGTCTACTAGCGGGCAGGGGTACGAGCAGTACTTC.

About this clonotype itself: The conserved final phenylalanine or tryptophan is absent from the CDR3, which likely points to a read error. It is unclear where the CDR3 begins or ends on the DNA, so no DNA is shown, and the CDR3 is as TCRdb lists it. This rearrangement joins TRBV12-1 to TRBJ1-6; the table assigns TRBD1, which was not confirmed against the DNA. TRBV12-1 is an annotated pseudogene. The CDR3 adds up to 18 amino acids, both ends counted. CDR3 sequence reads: CASSFPQGAGPFNSPLHL.

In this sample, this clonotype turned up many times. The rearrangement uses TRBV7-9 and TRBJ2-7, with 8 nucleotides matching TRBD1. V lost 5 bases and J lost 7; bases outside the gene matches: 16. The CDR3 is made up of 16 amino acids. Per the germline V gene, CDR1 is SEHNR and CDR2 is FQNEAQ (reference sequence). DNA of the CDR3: TGTGCCAGCAGCCCCCGACCGTGGACAGGGACGGAAGAGCAGTACTTC. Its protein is CASSPRPWTGTEEQYF.

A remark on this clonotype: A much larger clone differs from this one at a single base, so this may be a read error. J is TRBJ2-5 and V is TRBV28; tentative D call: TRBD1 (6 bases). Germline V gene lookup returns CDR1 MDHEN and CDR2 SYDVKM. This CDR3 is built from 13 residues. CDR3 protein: CACSRDNQGTQYF. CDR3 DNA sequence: TGTGCCTGCAGCCGGGACAACCAAGGGACCCAGTACTTC. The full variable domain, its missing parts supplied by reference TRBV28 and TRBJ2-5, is DVKVTQSSRYLVKRTGEKVFLECVQDMDHENMFWYRQDPGLGLRLIYFSYDVKMKEKGDIPEGYSVSREKKERFSLILESASTNQTSMYLCACSRDNQGTQYFGPGTRLLVL.

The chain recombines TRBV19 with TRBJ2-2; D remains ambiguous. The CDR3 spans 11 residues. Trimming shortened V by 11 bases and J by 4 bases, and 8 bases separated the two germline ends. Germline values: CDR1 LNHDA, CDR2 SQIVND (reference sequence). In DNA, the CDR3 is TGTGCCGGTACTGGCACCGGGGAGCTGTTTTTT. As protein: CAGTGTGELFF.

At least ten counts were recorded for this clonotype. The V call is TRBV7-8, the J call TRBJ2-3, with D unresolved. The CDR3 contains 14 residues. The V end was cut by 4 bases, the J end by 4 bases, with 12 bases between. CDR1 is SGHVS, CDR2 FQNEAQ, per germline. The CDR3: CASSSPNQADTQYF. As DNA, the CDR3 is TGTGCCAGCAGCTCGCCAAATCAGGCAGATACGCAGTATTTT.

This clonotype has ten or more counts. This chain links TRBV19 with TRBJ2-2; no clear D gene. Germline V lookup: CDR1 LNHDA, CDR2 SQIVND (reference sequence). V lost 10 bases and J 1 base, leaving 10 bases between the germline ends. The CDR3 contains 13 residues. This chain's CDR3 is CATRTENTGELFF. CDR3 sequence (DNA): TGTGCCACCAGGACCGAGAACACCGGGGAGCTGTTTTTT. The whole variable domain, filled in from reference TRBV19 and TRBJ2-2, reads DGGITQSPKYLFRKEGQNVTLSCEQNLNHDAMYWYRQDPGQGLRLIYYSQIVNDFQKGDIAEGYSVSREKKESFPLTVTSAQKNPTAFYLCATRTENTGELFFGEGSRLTVL.

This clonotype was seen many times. The CDR3 DNA is TGCGCCAGCAGCCCCCGGGGGGTTCAGGGATTGACTGAAGCTTTCTTT. Protein sequence: CASSPRGVQGLTEAFF. The rearrangement joins TRBV5-1 to TRBJ1-1, with D perhaps matching TRBD1 (5 bases). The ends were cut back, 4 bases at V and 5 bases at J, with 21 bases in the middle. The germline V gene has CDR1 SGHRS and CDR2 YFSETQ. CDR3 length: 16 amino acids.

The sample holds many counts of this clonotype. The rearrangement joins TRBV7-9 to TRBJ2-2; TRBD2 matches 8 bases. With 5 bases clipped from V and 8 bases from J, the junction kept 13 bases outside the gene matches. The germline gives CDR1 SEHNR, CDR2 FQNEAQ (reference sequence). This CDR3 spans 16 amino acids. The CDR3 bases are TGTGCCAGCAGCCCCCCGGGGCTAGCGGGCGATGGGGAGCTGTTTTTT. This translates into CASSPPGLAGDGELFF.

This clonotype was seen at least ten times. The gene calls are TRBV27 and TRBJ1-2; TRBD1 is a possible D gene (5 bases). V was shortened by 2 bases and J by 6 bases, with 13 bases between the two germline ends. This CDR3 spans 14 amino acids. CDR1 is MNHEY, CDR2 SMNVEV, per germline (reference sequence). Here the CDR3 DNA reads TGTGCCAGCAGTTTAAATAATGTGGGGCATGGCTACACCTTC. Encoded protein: CASSLNNVGHGYTF.

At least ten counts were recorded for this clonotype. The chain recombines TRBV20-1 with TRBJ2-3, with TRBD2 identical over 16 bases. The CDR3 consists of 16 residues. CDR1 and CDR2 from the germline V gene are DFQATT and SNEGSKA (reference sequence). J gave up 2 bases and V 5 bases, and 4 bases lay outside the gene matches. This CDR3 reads CSAEGLAGGPTDTQYF. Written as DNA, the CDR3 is TGCAGTGCTGAGGGACTAGCGGGAGGGCCCACAGATACGCAGTATTTT.

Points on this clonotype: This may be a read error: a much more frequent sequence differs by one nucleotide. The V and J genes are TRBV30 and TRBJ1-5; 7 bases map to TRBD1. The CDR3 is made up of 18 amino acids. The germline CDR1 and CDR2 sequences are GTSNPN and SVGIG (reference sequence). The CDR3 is CVWSPLPGTAPWDQPQHF. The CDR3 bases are TGTGTCTGGAGTCCACTTCCCGGGACAGCCCCGTGGGATCAGCCCCAGCATTTT.

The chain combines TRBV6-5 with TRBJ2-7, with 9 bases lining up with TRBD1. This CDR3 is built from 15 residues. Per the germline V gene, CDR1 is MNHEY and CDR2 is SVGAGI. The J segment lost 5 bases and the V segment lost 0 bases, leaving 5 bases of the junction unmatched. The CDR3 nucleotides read TGTGCCAGCAGTTACTCGGGACAGGGAAGAGACGAGCAGTACTTC. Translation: CASSYSGQGRDEQYF.

In nucleotides, the CDR3 is TGTGCCAGCAGTGACCCCCCGGGCGTCGAGCAGTACTTC. As protein: CASSDPPGVEQYF. The chain is built from TRBV7-2 and TRBJ2-7, with D hard to call. Germline V gene lookup returns CDR1 SGHTA and CDR2 FQGNSA. The CDR3 length is 13 residues. V lost 6 bases and J lost 6, with 15 bases in between.

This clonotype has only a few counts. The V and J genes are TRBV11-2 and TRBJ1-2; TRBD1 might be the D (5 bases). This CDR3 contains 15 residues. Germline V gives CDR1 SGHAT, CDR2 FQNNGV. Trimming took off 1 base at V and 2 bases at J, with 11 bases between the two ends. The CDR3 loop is CASSLVSPGNYGYTF. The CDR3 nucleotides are TGTGCCAGCAGCTTAGTTTCTCCAGGGAACTATGGCTACACCTTC.

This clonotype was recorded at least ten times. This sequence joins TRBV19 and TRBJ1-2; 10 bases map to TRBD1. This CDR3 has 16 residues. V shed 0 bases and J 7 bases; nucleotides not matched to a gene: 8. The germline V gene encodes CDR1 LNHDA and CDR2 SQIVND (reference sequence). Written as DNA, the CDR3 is TGTGCCAGTAGTATAGATCGGCGGACAGGGGGATCTGGCTACACCTTC. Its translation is CASSIDRRTGGSGYTF.

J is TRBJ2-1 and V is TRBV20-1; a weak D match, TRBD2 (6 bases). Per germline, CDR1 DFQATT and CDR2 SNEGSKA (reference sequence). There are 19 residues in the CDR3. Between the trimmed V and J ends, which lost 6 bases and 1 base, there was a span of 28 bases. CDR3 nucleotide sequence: TGCAGTGCCCTAGCCGGGTTCGGACTACTTCCCTTTTCCTACAATGAGCAGTTCTTC. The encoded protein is CSALAGFGLLPFSYNEQFF.

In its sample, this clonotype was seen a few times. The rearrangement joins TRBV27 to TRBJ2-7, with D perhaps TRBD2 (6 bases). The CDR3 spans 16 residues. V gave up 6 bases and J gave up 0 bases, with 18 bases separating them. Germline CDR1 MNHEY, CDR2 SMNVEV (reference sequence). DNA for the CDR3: TGTGCCAGCAGCGGAAAAGGAGGGGTTATCTCCTACGAGCAGTACTTC. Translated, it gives CASSGKGGVISYEQYF.

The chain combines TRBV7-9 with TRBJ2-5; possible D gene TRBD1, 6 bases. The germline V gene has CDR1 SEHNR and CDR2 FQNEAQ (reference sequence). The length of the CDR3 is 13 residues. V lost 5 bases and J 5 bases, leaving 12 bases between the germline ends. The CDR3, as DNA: TGTGCCAGCAGCGTGGGGGCGCGGGAGACCCAGTACTTC. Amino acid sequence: CASSVGARETQYF.

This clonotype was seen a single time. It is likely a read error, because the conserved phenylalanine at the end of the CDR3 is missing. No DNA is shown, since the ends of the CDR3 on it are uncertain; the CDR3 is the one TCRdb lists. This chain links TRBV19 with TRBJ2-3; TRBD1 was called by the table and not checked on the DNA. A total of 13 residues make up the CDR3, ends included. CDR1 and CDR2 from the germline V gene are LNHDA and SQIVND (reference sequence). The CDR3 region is CASSEDITDTRYL.